This is a list of T cell receptor beta chains from one sample in a study of cytomegalovirus exposure and HLA in healthy donors. Clones were read by immunoSEQ multiplex PCR, and TCRdb kept only the in-frame ones, dropping some. The sample has about 150,000 clones; roughly 80% are singletons. The sample comprised PBMCs. These receptors were collected from a male donor in good health and CMV-seronegative. Each CDR3 is given with its conserved first and last residue. Fields, in order: D gene, clone size, V gene, J gene, CDR3 protein, CDR3 DNA. The D gene is left open where the match is weak. Expanded clones are given a class, and other clones once, few, many or no size at all.

TRBD1	NA	TRBV9	TRBJ1-1	CASSVGPGGTEAFF	TGTGCCAGCAGCGTAGGCCCAGGGGGAACTGAAGCTTTCTTT
TRBD2	NA	TRBV27	TRBJ2-1	CASRTWTSEQFF	TGTGCCAGCAGGACATGGACTAGTGAGCAGTTCTTC
NA	NA	TRBV5-6	TRBJ2-7	CASSPAGAGTYEQYF	TGTGCCAGCAGCCCGGCGGGGGCAGGGACCTACGAGCAGTACTTC
NA	NA	TRBV5-8	TRBJ2-1	CASSHSTGIPYNEQFF	TGTGCCAGCAGCCACTCCACAGGGATCCCCTACAATGAGCAGTTCTTC
NA	NA	TRBV15	TRBJ1-4	CATSRGGDGREKLFF	TGTGCCACCAGCAGGGGGGGGGACGGTCGTGAAAAACTGTTTTTT
TRBD2	NA	TRBV5-4	TRBJ2-1	CASSEGLASNEQFF	TGTGCCAGCAGCGAGGGACTAGCGTCCAATGAGCAGTTCTTC
NA	NA	TRBV2	TRBJ2-7	CASLGARGVYEQYF	TGTGCCAGCCTCGGGGCCAGGGGGGTCTACGAGCAGTACTTC
TRBD2	NA	TRBV11-3	TRBJ2-1	CASSPTTSGRDQFF	TGTGCCAGCAGCCCAACGACTAGCGGGAGGGATCAGTTCTTC
TRBD2	NA	TRBV5-1	TRBJ2-2	CASSPGTSGITGELFF	TGCGCCAGCAGCCCTGGGACTAGCGGGATCACCGGGGAGCTGTTTTTT
TRBD1	NA	TRBV5-4	TRBJ2-1	CASSAGTGSFSYNEQFF	TGTGCCAGCAGCGCCGGGACAGGTTCTTTCTCCTACAATGAGCAGTTCTTC
NA	few	TRBV5-6	TRBJ2-5	CASSSGLREQTQYF	TGTGCCAGCAGCTCGGGACTTAGAGAGCAGACCCAGTACTTC
TRBD1	few	TRBV6-6	TRBJ1-5	CASSLPGQGDQPQHF	TGTGCCAGCAGCCTACCCGGACAGGGAGATCAGCCCCAGCATTTT
TRBD2	NA	TRBV27	TRBJ2-2	CASNYLGTSSVGELFF	TGTGCCAGCAATTATCTCGGGACTAGCTCGGTCGGGGAGCTGTTTTTT
NA	once	TRBV5-1	TRBJ2-7	CASSLVTLGQGEQYF	TGCGCCAGCAGCTTGGTTACGCTTGGGCAGGGAGAGCAGTACTTC
TRBD1	few	TRBV5-1	TRBJ2-7	CASSLGQGPPSYEQYF	TGCGCCAGCAGCTTGGGACAGGGTCCCCCATCCTACGAGCAGTACTTC
NA	NA	TRBV9	TRBJ2-1	CASSVANEQFF	TGTGCCAGCAGCGTAGCAAATGAGCAGTTCTTC
NA	few	TRBV6-1	TRBJ2-1	CASSERGGGTYNEQFF	TGTGCCAGCAGTGAAAGGGGAGGAGGGACCTACAATGAGCAGTTCTTC
NA	NA	TRBV7-2	TRBJ2-5	CASSLGGEQETQYF	TGTGCCAGCAGCTTAGGGGGGGAGCAAGAGACCCAGTACTTC
NA	NA	TRBV30	TRBJ1-5	CAWRRGLEGNQPQHF	TGTGCCTGGAGACGCGGTCTTGAGGGCAATCAGCCCCAGCATTTT
TRBD1	once	TRBV5-1	TRBJ2-3	CASSWTGFGDTQYF	TGCGCCAGCAGCTGGACAGGGTTTGGAGATACGCAGTATTTT
NA	NA	TRBV7-6	TRBJ2-7	CASSSRTAYEQYF	TGTGCCAGCAGCTCCCGGACAGCCTACGAGCAGTACTTC